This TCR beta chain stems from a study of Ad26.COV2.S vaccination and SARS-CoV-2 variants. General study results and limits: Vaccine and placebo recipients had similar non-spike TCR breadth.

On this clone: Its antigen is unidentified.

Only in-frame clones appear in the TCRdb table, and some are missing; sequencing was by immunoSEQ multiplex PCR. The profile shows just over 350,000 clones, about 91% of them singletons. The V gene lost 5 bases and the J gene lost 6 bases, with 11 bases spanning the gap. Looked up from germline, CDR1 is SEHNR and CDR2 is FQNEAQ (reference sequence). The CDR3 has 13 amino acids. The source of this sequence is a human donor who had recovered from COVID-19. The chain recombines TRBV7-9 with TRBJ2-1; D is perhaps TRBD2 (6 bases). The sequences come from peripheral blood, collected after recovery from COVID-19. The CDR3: CASSRLGGNEQFF. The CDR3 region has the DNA TGTGCCAGCAGCCGACTAGGTGGCAATGAGCAGTTCTTC.